Listed here are 28 T cell receptor beta chains from one sample, sequenced in a study of control samples from healthy donors and cancer patients. TCRdb's table, derived via immunoSEQ multiplex PCR, lists solely in-frame clones and lacks some. The sample has tens of thousands of clones, around four fifths seen once. The sample comprised blood. These receptors came from a man in his sixties in good health.

This sequence joins TRBV11-2 and TRBJ1-4; D is unresolved. The CDR3 extends over 14 amino acids. Trimming removed 1 base from V and 6 bases from J, with 9 bases in between. Germline CDR1 and CDR2: SGHAT and FQNNGV. The CDR3 nucleotides are TGTGCCAGCAGCTTAGCCAATGGAGATGAAAAACTGTTTTTT. Amino acids: CASSLANGDEKLFF. The variable domain in full, completed from reference TRBV11-2 and TRBJ1-4, reads EAGVAQSPRYKIIEKRQSVAFWCNPISGHATLYWYQQILGQGPKLLIQFQNNGVVDDSQLPKDRFSAERLKGVDSTLKIQPAKLEDSAVYLCASSLANGDEKLFFGSGTQLSVL.

V and J are TRBV6-1 and TRBJ2-1; 7 bases fit TRBD2. Trimming took 2 bases from V and 0 from J; bases not matched to a gene: 1. CDR3 length equals 15 residues. Looked up from germline, CDR1 is MNHNS and CDR2 is SASEGT. This CDR3 reads CASSEIAGSYNEQFF. CDR3 coding DNA: TGTGCCAGCAGTGAAATAGCGGGCTCCTACAATGAGCAGTTCTTC.

The chain has TRBV5-1 and TRBJ1-6; possibly TRBD1 for D (5 bases). The CDR3 is made up of 16 amino acids. V gave up 3 bases and J gave up 9 bases, with 19 bases separating them. CDR1 SGHRS and CDR2 YFSETQ come from the germline V gene. For the CDR3, the DNA is TGCGCCAGCAGCTCACAAGGGGCGCCCCGGGGTTCACCCCTCCACTTT. As protein: CASSSQGAPRGSPLHF.

The V gene is TRBV19, the J gene TRBJ1-2; D ambiguous. The CDR3 consists of 12 residues. Per germline, CDR1 LNHDA and CDR2 SQIVND (reference sequence). V dropped 5 bases and J dropped 12 bases, with 16 bases sitting between them. The CDR3 reads CASSPRQLPHTF. The CDR3, as DNA: TGTGCCAGTAGTCCTCGACAACTCCCCCACACCTTC.

The rearrangement joins TRBV3-1 (or the pseudogene TRBV3-2) to TRBJ1-2, with D hard to call. V lost 0 bases, J lost 4 bases, and 9 bases lay in between. Looked up from germline, CDR1 is LGHDT and CDR2 is YNNKEL (reference sequence). The CDR3 totals 14 residues. The CDR3: CASSQESRFYGYTF. As DNA, the CDR3 is TGTGCCAGCAGCCAAGAGTCTAGATTCTATGGCTACACCTTC.

The chain joins TRBV2 to TRBJ2-2; no clear D. The V and J ends lost 8 bases and 7 bases respectively, with 11 bases between them. The germline CDR1 and CDR2 sequences are SNHLY and FYNNEI. CDR3 size: 12 residues. CDR3 sequence reads: CASCDPIGELFF. CDR3 DNA sequence: TGTGCCAGCTGCGACCCAATCGGGGAGCTGTTTTTT.

Of note for this clone: At one end the junction does not follow the germline gene, possibly because of a read error. The chain couples TRBV28 to TRBJ1-5, with D perhaps TRBD1 (5 bases). Germline values: CDR1 MDHEN, CDR2 SYDVKM. The length of the CDR3 is 15 residues. The CDR3 DNA reads TGTGCCAGCAGTTTCCGAGGGGCGGCGGATCAGTCCCAGCATTTT. This sequence encodes CASSFRGAADQSQHF. Full variable domain (outside the CDR3, taken from reference TRBV28 and TRBJ1-5): DVKVTQSSRYLVKRTGEKVFLECVQDMDHENMFWYRQDPGLGLRLIYFSYDVKMKEKGDIPEGYSVSREKKERFSLILESASTNQTSMYLCASSFRGAADQSQHFGDGTRLSIL.

V is TRBV5-1 and J is TRBJ2-6; no clear D. Trimming pared 0 bases from V and 0 bases from J, leaving 10 bases between. From germline, CDR1 is SGHRS and CDR2 YFSETQ. The CDR3 loop spans 17 amino acids. CDR3 sequence: CASSLAPGGSGANVLTF. The CDR3 nucleotides read TGCGCCAGCAGCTTGGCCCCAGGCGGCTCTGGGGCCAACGTCCTGACTTTC.

The chain employs TRBV2 and TRBJ1-2; D ambiguous. CDR1 and CDR2 from the germline V gene are SNHLY and FYNNEI. There are 14 residues in the CDR3. Trimming stripped 4 bases from V and 4 bases from J, with 13 bases between. The DNA of the CDR3 is TGTGCCAGCAGTGGACCCTCCGGCAGCTATGGCTACACCTTC. Translated: CASSGPSGSYGYTF.

The gene calls are TRBV5-8 and TRBJ1-5; D possibly corresponds to TRBD1 (6 bases). V shed 4 bases and J shed 7 bases, with 18 bases lying between them. Germline CDR1 SGHTS, CDR2 YDEGEE. The CDR3 is 15 amino acids. This chain's CDR3 is CASSAGHRMGQPQHF. The DNA of the CDR3 is TGTGCCAGCAGCGCGGGACATCGGATGGGGCAGCCCCAGCATTTT.

DNA of the CDR3: TGTGCCAGCAGCCAAGGGAACACTCCGGGCAGGGTGGCTTTCTTT. Translated: CASSQGNTPGRVAFF. This chain joins TRBV3-1 (or the pseudogene TRBV3-2) and TRBJ1-1; weak D call: TRBD1 (5 bases). The CDR3 contains 15 residues. V was shortened by 1 base and J by 11 bases, with 20 bases between the two germline ends. From germline, CDR1 is LGHDT and CDR2 YNNKEL (reference sequence).

The chain couples TRBV11-2 to TRBJ2-4, with D perhaps being TRBD1 or TRBD2 (5 bases each). The V and J ends lost 4 bases and 0 bases respectively, with 10 bases between them. The CDR3 runs to 15 residues. The germline CDR1 and CDR2 sequences are SGHAT and FQNNGV. The CDR3 region has the DNA TGTGCCAGCAGCTCCGTTGGGACAGCCAAAAACATTCAGTACTTC. As protein: CASSSVGTAKNIQYF. Based on the CDR3 plus reference TRBV11-2 and TRBJ2-4, the full variable domain is EAGVAQSPRYKIIEKRQSVAFWCNPISGHATLYWYQQILGQGPKLLIQFQNNGVVDDSQLPKDRFSAERLKGVDSTLKIQPAKLEDSAVYLCASSSVGTAKNIQYFGAGTRLSVL.

This clone was counted a few times. This chain connects TRBV28 to TRBJ1-6; unclear D gene. V was trimmed by 3 bases and J by 6 bases, leaving 9 bases between them. Germline CDR1 is MDHEN and CDR2 is SYDVKM. This CDR3 is 14 amino acids long. The CDR3 reads CASSFADGNSPLHF. The DNA for the CDR3 is TGTGCCAGCAGTTTCGCCGATGGTAATTCACCCCTCCACTTT.

The rearrangement links TRBV4-3 to TRBJ1-6; 12 bases are shared with TRBD1. V lost 0 bases and J lost 10; bases outside the gene matches: 7. This CDR3 contains 17 residues. Germline values: CDR1 LGHNA, CDR2 YSLEER. CDR3 DNA: TGCGCCAGCAGCCAAGATGGGGAGGGGACAGGGGGCTCACCCCTCCACTTT. This translates into CASSQDGEGTGGSPLHF.

V gene TRBV27 combines with J gene TRBJ2-7, with 16 bases aligning to TRBD2. The V gene's germline CDR1 is MNHEY and CDR2 SMNVEV (reference sequence). V was pared by 6 bases and J by 6 bases, with 8 bases of the junction left unmatched. The CDR3 totals 16 residues. The CDR3 DNA reads as TGTGCCAGCAGACCCGGGACTAGCGGGAGGGTATCCGAGCAGTACTTC. Encoded protein: CASRPGTSGRVSEQYF.

The genes are TRBV29-1 and TRBJ1-5, with D perhaps matching TRBD1 (6 bases). The CDR3 consists of 12 residues. Germline CDR1 is SQVTM and CDR2 is ANQGSEA. V was pared by 4 bases and J by 8 bases, with 12 bases between. The CDR3 DNA follows: TGCAGCGTTGGGTACAGGGACGAGCCCCAGCATTTT. As protein: CSVGYRDEPQHF.

The chain has TRBV4-3 and TRBJ1-6, with 7 bases matching TRBD1. This CDR3 spans 15 amino acids. Trimming cost V 4 bases and J 7 bases; bases outside gene matches: 7. The germline CDR1 and CDR2 sequences are LGHNA and YSLEER. The CDR3 sequence: CASSLKGQKNSPLHF. The CDR3 DNA sequence: TGCGCCAGCAGCCTTAAGGGACAGAAAAATTCACCCCTCCACTTT.

This sequence joins TRBV7-2 and TRBJ1-3; a weak D match, TRBD1 (6 bases). Per the germline V gene, CDR1 is SGHTA and CDR2 is FQGNSA. The CDR3 covers 15 residues. Trimming took 5 bases from V and 0 from J, leaving 11 bases between them. The CDR3 DNA reads TGTGCCAGCAGCCAAACAGGGTACTCTGGAAACACCATATATTTT. Protein product: CASSQTGYSGNTIYF.

This chain connects TRBV7-9 to TRBJ2-7; 8 positions match TRBD1. The CDR3 runs to 16 residues. The V gene end was trimmed by 7 bases and the J gene end by 6 bases; junction bases not matched to a gene: 17. The germline CDR1 and CDR2 sequences are SEHNR and FQNEAQ (reference sequence). The CDR3 is CASTPSQGARMGEQYF. The CDR3 bases are TGTGCCAGCACCCCGAGTCAGGGGGCGAGGATGGGCGAGCAGTACTTC.

V is TRBV28 and J is TRBJ1-4, with D uncertain. Trimming shortened V by 2 bases and J by 4 bases, and 17 bases separated the two germline ends. CDR3 size: 17 residues. Per germline, CDR1 MDHEN and CDR2 SYDVKM. The CDR3 sequence: CASSLQFRQTYNEKLFF. The CDR3 bases are TGTGCCAGCAGTTTACAGTTCCGTCAAACTTATAATGAAAAACTGTTTTTT.

The chain carries TRBV7-6 and TRBJ2-2; D is uncertain. In germline, CDR1 is SGHVS, CDR2 FNYEAQ. This CDR3 has 12 residues. Trimming cost V 6 bases and J 6 bases, with 8 bases left between them. As DNA, the CDR3 is TGTGCCAGCAGACGAATATCCGGGGAGCTGTTTTTT. It is translated as CASRRISGELFF.

V gene TRBV9 combines with J gene TRBJ1-2; D ambiguous. Germline CDR1 reads SGDLS; CDR2 reads YYNGEE. The V gene lost 3 bases and the J gene lost 5 bases, with 8 bases spanning the gap. This CDR3 contains 12 residues. CDR3 protein: CASSADPYGYTF. DNA for the CDR3: TGTGCCAGCAGCGCGGACCCTTATGGCTACACCTTC.

The chain combines TRBV7-2 with TRBJ2-3, with D unclear. V was trimmed by 4 bases and J by 1 base, leaving 6 bases between them. The CDR3 contains 13 residues. CDR1 and CDR2 from the germline V gene are SGHTA and FQGNSA. CDR3 in DNA: TGTGCCAGCAGCTCCCGGGGCACAGATACGCAGTATTTT. Its translation: CASSSRGTDTQYF. Full variable domain (remainder filled in from reference TRBV7-2 and TRBJ2-3): GAGVSQSPSNKVTEKGKDVELRCDPISGHTALYWYRQSLGQGLEFLIYFQGNSAPDKSGLPSDRFSAERTGGSVSTLTIQRTQQEDSAVYLCASSSRGTDTQYFGPGTRLTVL.

This clone was seen only once. This chain uses TRBV4-3 with TRBJ2-3; TRBD2 matches at 8 bases. The V gene's germline CDR1 is LGHNA and CDR2 YSLEER. This CDR3 has 16 amino acids. The trim removed 1 base at V and 0 bases at J, leaving 3 bases unmatched. In DNA, the CDR3 is TGCGCCAGCAGCCAAGTTTTAGCGGGGAGCACAGATACGCAGTATTTT. This sequence encodes CASSQVLAGSTDTQYF.

This clone turned up a few times. The chain carries TRBV6-1 and TRBJ1-5; D uncertain. The V end lost 3 bases, the J end lost 0 bases, and 9 bases lay between the germline ends. CDR1 and CDR2 (germline): MNHNS, SASEGT. The CDR3 extends over 15 amino acids. The CDR3, as DNA: TGTGCCAGCAGTGAGCCGGGGATTAGCAATCAGCCCCAGCATTTT. Translating it yields CASSEPGISNQPQHF.

The chain carries TRBV19 and TRBJ2-1; 12 bases match TRBD2. The CDR3 has 20 residues. Germline values: CDR1 LNHDA, CDR2 SQIVND (reference sequence). After removal of 7 bases from V and 3 bases from J, the junction contained 19 bases not matched to a gene. The CDR3 spells CASTQGPSGRALDYYNEQFF. The CDR3 DNA reads as TGTGCCAGTACTCAGGGCCCTAGCGGGAGGGCCCTTGATTACTACAATGAGCAGTTCTTC.

This chain uses TRBV6-5 with TRBJ1-5; 7 nucleotides match TRBD1. V shed 8 bases and J 4 bases; nucleotides not matched to a gene: 5. The CDR3 is made up of 13 amino acids. Germline V CDR1 and CDR2: MNHEY, SVGAGI. Here the CDR3 DNA reads TGTGCCAGCCGGGACAGAACAAATCAGCCCCAGCATTTT. This codes for CASRDRTNQPQHF.

The rearrangement uses TRBV19 and TRBJ2-7, with D perhaps TRBD1 or TRBD2 (5 bases each). The CDR3 contains 13 residues. Germline-derived CDR1 and CDR2 are LNHDA and SQIVND (reference sequence). Trimming took off 4 bases at V and 3 bases at J, with 10 bases between the two ends. Written as DNA, the CDR3 is TGTGCCAGTAGTAGTGGGGGTCTCTACGAGCAGTACTTC. Amino acids: CASSSGGLYEQYF.